The 10 T cell receptor beta chains in this list originate from one sample, sequenced in a study of blood T cell repertoires in COVID-19. Repertoires were generated with immunoSEQ multiplex PCR, while TCRdb's copy carries only in-frame clones and drops some. The data contain tens of thousands of clones, about 78% of them singletons. Sequencing was performed on peripheral blood. The source is a man older than 75 with active or convalescent COVID-19.

The chain couples TRBV7-2 to TRBJ1-6; no firm D call. The germline gives CDR1 SGHTA, CDR2 FQGNSA. V was pared by 1 base and J by 7 bases, with 8 bases between. The CDR3 loop spans 14 amino acids. DNA of the CDR3: TGTGCCAGCAGCTTAGTGCGAGGGAATTCACCCCTCCACTTT. This encodes CASSLVRGNSPLHF. The full variable domain, completed using reference TRBV7-2 and TRBJ1-6, is GAGVSQSPSNKVTEKGKDVELRCDPISGHTALYWYRQSLGQGLEFLIYFQGNSAPDKSGLPSDRFSAERTGGSVSTLTIQRTQQEDSAVYLCASSLVRGNSPLHFGNGTRLTVT.

The J gene is TRBJ1-1, the V gene TRBV7-8; no clear D. V was pared by 6 bases and J by 0 bases, with 17 bases between. The CDR3 consists of 16 residues. Germline V gene data show CDR1 as SGHVS and CDR2 as FQNEAQ. CDR3 sequence reads: CASSYRHDIMNTEAFF. CDR3 nucleotide sequence: TGTGCCAGCAGTTACAGACATGATATCATGAACACTGAAGCTTTCTTT. The full variable domain, in which reference TRBV7-8 and TRBJ1-1 provide the parts outside the CDR3, is GAGVSQSPRYKVAKRGQDVALRCDPISGHVSLFWYQQALGQGPEFLTYFQNEAQLDKSGLPSDRFFAERPEGSVSTLKIQRTQQEDSAVYLCASSYRHDIMNTEAFFGQGTRLTVV.

This chain links TRBV9 with TRBJ1-5; perhaps TRBD1 as D (5 bases). The CDR3 loop spans 15 amino acids. Trimming removed 0 bases at V and 4 bases at J, with 11 bases between. Per germline, CDR1 SGDLS and CDR2 YYNGEE. CDR3 amino acids: CASSVGGRENQPQHF. In DNA form, the CDR3 reads TGTGCCAGCAGCGTAGGTGGCAGGGAAAATCAGCCCCAGCATTTT.

This chain connects TRBV28 to TRBJ1-2; perhaps TRBD1 as D (5 bases). The CDR3 consists of 13 residues. CDR1 and CDR2 (germline): MDHEN, SYDVKM. Between the trimmed V and J ends, which lost 6 bases and 2 bases, there was a span of 10 bases. CDR3 nucleotides: TGTGCCAGCAGGCCTCCAGGGAACTATGGCTACACCTTC. It specifies CASRPPGNYGYTF.

The chain links TRBV4-1 to TRBJ1-4, with TRBD1 as a possible D gene (5 bases). V lost 0 bases and J lost 7, with 12 bases in between. There are 15 residues in the CDR3. Germline V CDR1 and CDR2: MGHRA, YSYEKL. The CDR3 region is CASSQEGGRGEKLFF. The CDR3 bases are TGCGCCAGCAGCCAAGAGGGGGGTCGGGGTGAAAAACTGTTTTTT.

The CDR3 reads CASREGDSDSPLHF. DNA for the CDR3: TGCGCCAGCAGAGAGGGGGACAGCGATTCACCCCTCCACTTT. The V gene is TRBV5-1, the J gene TRBJ1-6, with TRBD1 matching 7 bases. CDR1 is SGHRS, CDR2 YFSETQ, per germline. V lost 5 bases to trimming and J lost 8 bases; unmatched junction nucleotides: 7. The CDR3 has 14 residues. The full variable domain, completed using reference TRBV5-1 and TRBJ1-6, is KAGVTQTPRYLIKTRGQQVTLSCSPISGHRSVSWYQQTPGQGLQFLFEYFSETQRNKGNFPGRFSGRQFSNSRSEMNVSTLELGDSALYLCASREGDSDSPLHFGNGTRLTVT.

This chain connects TRBV10-3 to TRBJ2-2, with 9 nucleotides matching TRBD2. Germline values: CDR1 ENHRY, CDR2 SYGVKD. After removal of 8 bases from V and 5 bases from J, the junction contained 6 bases not matched to a gene. The CDR3 is made up of 14 amino acids. The CDR3 bases are TGTGCCATCGCCGCGGGAGGGGAGACCGGGGAGCTGTTTTTT. It encodes CAIAAGGETGELFF.

The chain carries TRBV7-9 and TRBJ1-1; D perhaps matches TRBD1 (5 bases). V gave up 5 bases and J gave up 0 bases, with 7 bases separating them. Germline V lookup: CDR1 SEHNR, CDR2 FQNEAQ (reference sequence). The CDR3 runs to 13 residues. CDR3 coding DNA: TGTGCCAGCAGCGCGGGGGTGAACACTGAAGCTTTCTTT. Protein: CASSAGVNTEAFF.

V usage is TRBV2 and J usage is TRBJ1-5, with 9 bases lining up with TRBD1. V gave up 8 bases and J gave up 7 bases; unmatched junction bases: 6. Germline CDR1 reads SNHLY; CDR2 reads FYNNEI. The length of the CDR3 is 13 residues. CDR3 sequence (DNA): TGTGCCAGCCGGGACAGGGATAGACAGCCCCAGCATTTT. Amino acid sequence: CASRDRDRQPQHF.

The rearrangement joins TRBV27 to TRBJ2-7, with 10 nucleotides matching TRBD1. The CDR3 consists of 14 residues. Germline CDR1 MNHEY, CDR2 SMNVEV (reference sequence). The trim removed 8 bases at V and 4 bases at J, leaving 8 bases unmatched. This chain's CDR3 is CASRRTGGRYEQYF. The CDR3 DNA sequence: TGTGCCAGCCGCAGGACAGGGGGGAGGTACGAGCAGTACTTC.